The T cell receptor (beta chain) described here comes from a study of T-cell reconstitution after alpha-beta-depleted transplantation in children. Germline-derived CDR1 and CDR2 are SGHTA and FQGNSA. The J segment lost 4 bases and the V segment lost 3 bases, leaving 7 bases of the junction unmatched. There are 17 residues in the CDR3. This clonotype was seen a handful of times. No antigen is known for it. General study findings and limits: There were reportedly several hundred expanded graft clones from which alpha-beta T cells came about two months after transplant. After transplant, high TCRbeta diversity at day 60 in some patients arose from surviving recipient T cells and thymic progenitors. Newly generated T cells supplied most T-cell counts and diversity one year post-transplant.

Unique molecular identifiers featured in how the TCRbeta library was prepared. Each CDR3 protein gets one entry after TCRdb re-called the PCR reads with MiXCR. The table has 780,000 or so distinct CDR3 sequences, under 20% seen once. This TCR was recovered from a male patient younger than 18 who had a stem cell transplant for acute lymphoblastic leukemia, so the T cells may come from the graft donor. The specimen comprised PBMCs, mostly from graft donor cells, sampled 360 days after TCRalphabeta/CD19-depleted stem cell transplant. The rearrangement joins TRBV7-2 to TRBJ2-2; 11 nucleotides agree with TRBD2. In DNA, the CDR3 is TGTGCCAGCAGCTTCGGACTAGCGGGCTTCCGCACCGGGGAGCTGTTTTTT. Amino acid sequence: CASSFGLAGFRTGELFF.